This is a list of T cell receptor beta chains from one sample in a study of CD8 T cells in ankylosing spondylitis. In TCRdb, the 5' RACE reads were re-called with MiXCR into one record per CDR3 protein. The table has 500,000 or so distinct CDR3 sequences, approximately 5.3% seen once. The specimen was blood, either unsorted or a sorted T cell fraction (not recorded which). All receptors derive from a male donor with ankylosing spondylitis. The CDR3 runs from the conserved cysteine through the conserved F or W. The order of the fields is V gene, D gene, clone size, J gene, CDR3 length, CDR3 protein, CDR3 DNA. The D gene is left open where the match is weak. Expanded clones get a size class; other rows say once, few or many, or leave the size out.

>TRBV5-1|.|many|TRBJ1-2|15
CASSPGPPLDYGYTF
TGCGCCAGCAGCCCGGGCCCACCGTTGGACTATGGCTACACCTTC
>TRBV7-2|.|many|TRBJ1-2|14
CASSFSGYNYGYTF
TGTGCCAGCAGCTTCTCGGGGTATAACTATGGCTACACCTTC
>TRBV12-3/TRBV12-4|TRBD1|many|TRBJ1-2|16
CASSPYKGAMGYGYTF
TGTGCCAGCAGTCCTTACAAGGGGGCGATGGGCTATGGCTACACCTTC
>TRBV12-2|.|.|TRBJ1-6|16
CASRLYRQVYNSPLHF
TGTGCAAGTCGCTTATACCGACAGGTCTATAATTCACCCCTCCACTTT
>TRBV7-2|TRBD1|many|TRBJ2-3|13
CASRGGWADTQYF
TGTGCCTCTCGAGGGGGCTGGGCAGATACGCAGTATTTT
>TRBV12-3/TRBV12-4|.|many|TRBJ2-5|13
CASSLVPQGTQYF
TGTGCCAGCAGTTTAGTCCCTCAAGGAACCCAGTACTTC
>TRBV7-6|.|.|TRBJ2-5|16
CASSLEAGRAGGTQYF
TGTGCCAGCAGCTTAGAGGCTGGGCGGGCCGGGGGGACCCAGTACTTC
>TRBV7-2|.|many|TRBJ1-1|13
CASSQTLYTEAFF
TGTGCCAGCAGCCAAACTCTCTACACTGAGGCTTTCTTT
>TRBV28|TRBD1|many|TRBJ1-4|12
CGQGATNEKLFF
TGTGGACAGGGGGCCACTAATGAAAAACTGTTTTTT
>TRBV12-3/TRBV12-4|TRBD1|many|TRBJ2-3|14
CASRGQGAWDTQYF
TGTGCCAGCAGGGGACAGGGGGCTTGGGATACGCAGTATTTT